This T cell receptor (beta chain) derives from a study of regulatory T cells in long-lasting Graves disease. This clonotype occurred a few times. Its antigen is unidentified. Combining iRepertoire HTBI primers with Arm-PCR of CDR3 regions, the authors built TCR beta libraries. In the original analysis: Across the samples, identification revealed around 65 TRBV and over 12 TRBJ segments. TCRdb recomputed calls from the multiplex PCR reads with MiXCR, one row per CDR3 protein. TCRdb, not the original authors, processed these V and J calls. The data contain 400,000 to 650,000 distinct CDR3 sequences, 15% to 20% of them seen just once; the ten biggest clones take up 20% to 25%. Findings and caveats of the study: Among the persistent patients, thousands of public clonotypes were shared, more than the 850 to 1,000 shared among new patients.

V trimming: 4 bases; J trimming: 6 bases; junction bases outside the gene matches: 7. Germline-derived CDR1 and CDR2 are ENHRY and SYGVKD. The CDR3 totals 14 residues. The time point is: newly diagnosed GD, antithyroid drugs for less than 3 months. From RNA extracted from PBMCs, the TCR library was made. This sample was shared with a second study, whose subject was T cells in Graves' hyperthyroidism and ophthalmopathy. This second study says: Disease duration under 2 months; hyperthyroidism patients were aged 18 to 65. Most clonotypes that expanded in the thyroid above 0.001 also showed up in blood.

V is TRBV10-3 and J is TRBJ1-2; 8 positions agree with TRBD1. This clonotype originated in a woman aged 35 to 59 with Graves disease. The sequenced sample was peripheral blood mononuclear cells (PBMCs), obtained at new diagnosis, from a patient treated with antithyroid drugs. The CDR3 here is CAISGRAGGDGYTF. The DNA for the CDR3 is TGTGCCATCAGTGGGAGGGCAGGGGGCGATGGCTACACCTTC.